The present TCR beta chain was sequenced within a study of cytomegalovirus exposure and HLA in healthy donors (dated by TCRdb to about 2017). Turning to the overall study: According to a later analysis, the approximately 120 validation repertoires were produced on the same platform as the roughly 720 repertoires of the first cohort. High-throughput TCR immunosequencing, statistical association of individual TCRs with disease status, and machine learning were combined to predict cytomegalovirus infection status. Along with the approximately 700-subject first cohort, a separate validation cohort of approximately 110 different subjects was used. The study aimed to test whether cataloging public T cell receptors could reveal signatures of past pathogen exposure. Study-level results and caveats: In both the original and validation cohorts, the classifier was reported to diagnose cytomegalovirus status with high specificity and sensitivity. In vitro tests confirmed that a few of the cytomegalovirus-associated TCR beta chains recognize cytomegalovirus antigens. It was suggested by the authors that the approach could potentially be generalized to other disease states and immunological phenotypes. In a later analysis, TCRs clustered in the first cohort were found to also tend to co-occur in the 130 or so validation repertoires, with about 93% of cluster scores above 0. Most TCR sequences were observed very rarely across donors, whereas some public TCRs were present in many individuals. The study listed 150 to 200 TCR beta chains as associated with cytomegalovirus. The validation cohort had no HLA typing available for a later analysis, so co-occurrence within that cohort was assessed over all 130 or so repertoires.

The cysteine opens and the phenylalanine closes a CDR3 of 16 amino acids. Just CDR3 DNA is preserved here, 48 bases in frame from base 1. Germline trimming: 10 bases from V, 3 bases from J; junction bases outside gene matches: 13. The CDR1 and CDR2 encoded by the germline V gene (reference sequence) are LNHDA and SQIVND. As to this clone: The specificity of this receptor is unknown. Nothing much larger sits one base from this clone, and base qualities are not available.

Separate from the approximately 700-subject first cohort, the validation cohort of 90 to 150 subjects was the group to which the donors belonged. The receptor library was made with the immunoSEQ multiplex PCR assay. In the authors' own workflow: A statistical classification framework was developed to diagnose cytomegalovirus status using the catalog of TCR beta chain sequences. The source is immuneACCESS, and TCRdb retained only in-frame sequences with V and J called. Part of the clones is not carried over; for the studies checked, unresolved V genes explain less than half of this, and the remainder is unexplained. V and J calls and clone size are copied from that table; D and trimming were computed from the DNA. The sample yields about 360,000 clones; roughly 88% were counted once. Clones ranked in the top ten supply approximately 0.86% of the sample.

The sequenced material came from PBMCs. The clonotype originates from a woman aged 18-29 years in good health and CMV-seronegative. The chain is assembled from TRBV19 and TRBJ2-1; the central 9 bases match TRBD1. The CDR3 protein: CATQRGTGTLYNEQFF. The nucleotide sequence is TGTGCCACTCAGAGAGGGACAGGGACGCTCTACAATGAGCAGTTCTTC.